Listed below are T cell receptor beta chains from one sample, sequenced in a study of T-cell memory formation after mild COVID-19. Using its own MiXCR run on the 5' RACE reads, TCRdb lists one record per CDR3 protein. The sample shows about 190,000 distinct CDR3 sequences, under 30% of them seen only once. Input material: PBMCs or a T cell subset sorted from them (not recorded which). The origin of the receptors is an adult woman who had mild COVID-19 (a few samples of this study predate the infection). Cell type and time point are not known. The CDR3 runs from the conserved cysteine through the conserved F or W. D genes are given only for firm matches. The size field is filled for only some rows; it gives once, few, many or a size class.

TRBD1	TRBV12-3/TRBV12-4	TRBJ1-1	many	TGTGCCAGCTCGACAGGGCCCGAAATTGGGAACACTGAAGCTTTCTTT	CASSTGPEIGNTEAFF
-	TRBV5-1	TRBJ1-1	-	TGCGCCAGCAGCTCTGAAAACACTGAAGCTTTCTTT	CASSSENTEAFF
TRBD2	TRBV29-1	TRBJ2-7	-	TGCAGCGTTGCCCACAAACTAGCGGCAAGCTACGAGCAGTACTTC	CSVAHKLAASYEQYF
TRBD1	TRBV12-3/TRBV12-4	TRBJ2-7	few	TGTGCCAGCAGTTCCGGGACAGCCCAGTGGGGGTACGAGCAGTACTTC	CASSSGTAQWGYEQYF
-	TRBV19	TRBJ2-1	-	TGTGCCAGTAGTATGCGGGGGCCGCGCCGCAATGAGCAGTTCTTC	CASSMRGPRRNEQFF
-	TRBV12-3/TRBV12-4	TRBJ1-3	few	TGTGCCAGCAGTTTATGGGCAGGGCCCGGAAACACCATATATTTT	CASSLWAGPGNTIYF
TRBD1	TRBV7-9	TRBJ2-3	few	TGTGCCAGCAGCCCTCGCCGGGACAGCAGCTTCTTCGCGGATACGCAGTATTTT	CASSPRRDSSFFADTQYF
-	TRBV12-3/TRBV12-4	TRBJ1-5	-	TGTGCCAGCACCCAGAGGGGCAATCAGCCCCAGCATTTT	CASTQRGNQPQHF
-	TRBV20-1	TRBJ2-5	-	TGCAGTGCTAGAGTCCCCGGGGTACAAGAGACCCAGTACTTC	CSARVPGVQETQYF
-	TRBV19	TRBJ1-3	-	TGTGCCAGTAGTATTTCTGACAGTTCGTCCGGAAACACCATATATTTT	CASSISDSSSGNTIYF
TRBD1	TRBV12-3/TRBV12-4	TRBJ2-1	-	TGTGCCAGCACACCCCAGGGACAGGGATACGATGAGCAGTTCTTC	CASTPQGQGYDEQFF
TRBD1	TRBV7-8	TRBJ1-1	-	TGTGCCAGCAGCTTTTCAGGGGGTGGACAGGGGAACACTGAAGCTTTCTTT	CASSFSGGGQGNTEAFF
-	TRBV5-1	TRBJ1-1	few	TGCGCCAGCAGGCAGGACAGCTTGAACACTGAAGCTTTCTTT	CASRQDSLNTEAFF
TRBD1	TRBV18	TRBJ1-2	-	TGTGCCAGCTCACGCCGGACAGGGATTCACTATGGCTACACCTTC	CASSRRTGIHYGYTF
-	TRBV29-1	TRBJ1-2	-	TGCAGCGTTCCAGAGTCATCCCACTATGGCTACACCTTC	CSVPESSHYGYTF
TRBD1	TRBV14	TRBJ2-2	few	TGTGCCAGCAGCCAGCGACAGGGTGCTACCGGGGAGCTGTTTTTT	CASSQRQGATGELFF
-	TRBV6-5	TRBJ2-7	-	TGTGCCAGCAGTTATGTCAGCACCCACGAGCAGTACTTC	CASSYVSTHEQYF
TRBD1	TRBV20-1	TRBJ2-7	-	TGCAGTGCGGGTCGACAGGGTCGGTTCCTCGAGCAGTACTTC	CSAGRQGRFLEQYF
-	TRBV15	TRBJ2-5	-	TGTGCCACCAGCAGAGAAGACTTCCAAGAGACCCAGTACTTC	CATSREDFQETQYF
-	TRBV7-8	TRBJ1-1	few	TGTGCCAGCAGCTTACGGTTACCGAACACTGAAGCTTTCTTT	CASSLRLPNTEAFF
-	TRBV3-1	TRBJ2-7	-	TGTGCCAGCAGCCAAGAGTCTCGGACCTACGAGCAGTACTTC	CASSQESRTYEQYF
TRBD2	TRBV4-2	TRBJ2-3	-	TGTGCCAGCAGCCGTAGCGGGGCAGAGAACACAGATACGCAGTATTTT	CASSRSGAENTDTQYF
TRBD1	TRBV7-9	TRBJ2-1	-	TGTGCCAGCAGCGGGACAGGGGAGTTCTTC	CASSGTGEFF
-	TRBV5-4	TRBJ2-1	few	TGTGCCAGCAGCTTCACCGTAGGACTAATCTCCTACAATGAGCAGTTCTTC	CASSFTVGLISYNEQFF
TRBD2	TRBV28	TRBJ2-7	-	TGTGCCAGCAGTTCGCATACCGGGACTAGCGGGGGGTACTTC	CASSSHTGTSGGYF
TRBD1	TRBV5-1	TRBJ2-4	-	TGCGCCAGCAGCCGGGGACAGGGGGAGGACATTCAGTACTTC	CASSRGQGEDIQYF
-	TRBV20-1	TRBJ2-7	few	TGCAGTGCCCTCCGCCCCGCACCAAAGGAGCAGTACTTC	CSALRPAPKEQYF
-	TRBV6-2/TRBV6-3	TRBJ2-2	-	TGTGCCAGCACCCTTCTTCCGAACACCGGGGAGCTGTTTTTT	CASTLLPNTGELFF
-	TRBV11-3	TRBJ2-5	-	TGTGCCAGCAGCCCGTCCGGGCCCGGAGAGACCCAGTACTTC	CASSPSGPGETQYF
-	TRBV7-8	TRBJ1-5	few	TGTGCCAGCAGCTTAGTTGGACAGCGTAGCAATCAGCCCCAGCATTTT	CASSLVGQRSNQPQHF
-	TRBV5-1	TRBJ2-2	few	TGCGCCAGCAGCTCCAGGAACACCGGGGAGCTGTTTTTT	CASSSRNTGELFF
-	TRBV7-9	TRBJ2-5	few	TGTGCCAGCAGTCCCCCCGGGCCACAAGAGACCCAGTACTTC	CASSPPGPQETQYF
-	TRBV7-3	TRBJ2-3	few	TGTGCCAGCAGCCCATCCCCCGGGGGCTACACAGATACGCAGTATTTT	CASSPSPGGYTDTQYF
-	TRBV27	TRBJ2-7	-	TGTGCCAGCAGTTTCGCGCATCCTACCGAGCAGTACTTC	CASSFAHPTEQYF
-	TRBV21-1	TRBJ2-2	-	TGTGCCAGCAGCAAAAGACAGACCGGGGAGCTGTTTTTT	CASSKRQTGELFF
-	TRBV6-5	TRBJ2-3	few	TGTGCCAGCAGTTACCGGGCAGGGGGCACAGATACGCAGTATTTT	CASSYRAGGTDTQYF
TRBD1	TRBV5-1	TRBJ2-5	-	TGCGCCAGCAGCTTGGGGGACAGCCCGATCCAAGAGACCCAGTACTTC	CASSLGDSPIQETQYF
TRBD1	TRBV12-3/TRBV12-4	TRBJ1-2	few	TGTGCCAGCAGTTCTTTGACAGGGACTGGCTACACCTTC	CASSSLTGTGYTF
-	TRBV9	TRBJ1-6	few	TGTGCCAGCAGCGTAGCTGGAGGGGCGAGTAATTCACCCCTCCACTTT	CASSVAGGASNSPLHF